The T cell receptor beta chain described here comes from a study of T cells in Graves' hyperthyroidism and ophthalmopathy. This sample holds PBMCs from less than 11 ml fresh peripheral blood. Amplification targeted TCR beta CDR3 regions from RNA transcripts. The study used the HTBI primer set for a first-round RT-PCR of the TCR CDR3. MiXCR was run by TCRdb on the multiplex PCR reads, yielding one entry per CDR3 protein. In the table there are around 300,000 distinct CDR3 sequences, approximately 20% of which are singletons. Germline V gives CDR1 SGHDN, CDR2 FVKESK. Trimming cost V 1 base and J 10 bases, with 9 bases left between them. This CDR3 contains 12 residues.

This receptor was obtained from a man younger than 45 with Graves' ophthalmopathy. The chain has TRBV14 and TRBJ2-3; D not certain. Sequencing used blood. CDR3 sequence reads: CASSQVGKAQYF. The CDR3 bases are TGTGCCAGCAGCCAAGTGGGGAAGGCGCAGTATTTT.